These 24 T cell receptor beta chains originate from one sample sequenced in a study of long-term antiretroviral therapy in people with HIV. Researchers ran immunoSEQ v3.0 at survey level. The repertoire was sequenced with immunoSEQ multiplex PCR; TCRdb's copy has only in-frame clones and lacks some. Of 20,000 to 30,000 clones listed, approximately 80% are singletons. The sample consisted of unsorted PBMCs, taken 4.4 years after starting antiretroviral therapy. The receptors shown here come from a man younger than 45 with HIV.

The rearrangement links TRBV11-2 to TRBJ2-7; no clear D. The CDR3 has 13 amino acids. Trimming stripped 0 bases from V and 3 bases from J, with 6 bases between. Germline-derived CDR1 and CDR2 are SGHAT and FQNNGV. The CDR3 DNA follows: TGTGCCAGCAGCTTAGAAGGCAGCTACGAGCAGTACTTC. Encoded protein: CASSLEGSYEQYF.

The CDR3 sequence: CASSLEGGRQAVDTQYF. CDR3 nucleotide sequence: TGTGCCAGCAGCTTAGAAGGAGGCAGGCAGGCAGTGGATACGCAGTATTTT. The V gene is TRBV11-3, the J gene TRBJ2-3; possible D gene TRBD2, 5 bases. Germline V gene lookup returns CDR1 SGHNT and CDR2 YENEEA. The V gene lost 0 bases and the J gene lost 6 bases, with 19 bases spanning the gap. CDR3 length: 17 amino acids.

This rearrangement joins TRBV21-1 to TRBJ1-1. TRBV21-1 is shown as a pseudogene. The CDR3 covers 13 residues. The CDR3 DNA sequence: TGTGCCAGCAGCAACGAGGGGAACACTGAAGCTTTCTTT. Translating it yields CASSNEGNTEAFF.

This clone showed up just once. J is TRBJ2-7 and V is TRBV7-4; weak D call: TRBD2 (6 bases). The CDR3 totals 16 residues. V was shortened by 3 bases and J by 2 bases, with 17 bases between the two germline ends. Germline CDR1 reads SGHVT; CDR2 reads SQSDAQ. The CDR3, as DNA: TGTGCCAGCAGCTTGAGGAGGGCAGGCTCTCCCTACGAGCAGTACTTC. This codes for CASSLRRAGSPYEQYF.

J is TRBJ2-7 and V is TRBV5-4, with 9 bases aligning to TRBD1. V lost 3 bases to trimming and J lost 0 bases; unmatched junction nucleotides: 10. Germline loops: CDR1 SGHNT, CDR2 YYREEE (reference sequence). CDR3 size: 17 residues. This CDR3 is CASSWVGGGQGSYEQYF. The CDR3 DNA is TGTGCCAGCAGCTGGGTGGGAGGGGGACAGGGCTCCTACGAGCAGTACTTC.

This chain uses TRBV10-2 with TRBJ2-1, with D tentatively TRBD2 (7 bases). CDR1 and CDR2 from the germline V gene are WSHSY and SAAADI. The CDR3 is 15 residues long. Trimming took off 3 bases at V and 5 bases at J, with 14 bases between the two ends. This chain's CDR3 is CASSDRGGTNNEQFF. The CDR3 DNA reads as TGCGCCAGCAGTGATAGGGGGGGGACCAACAATGAGCAGTTCTTC.

The rearrangement links TRBV28 to TRBJ1-4; TRBD1 might be the D (5 bases). CDR1 MDHEN and CDR2 SYDVKM come from the germline V gene. V was shortened by 6 bases and J by 7 bases, with 15 bases between the two germline ends. The CDR3 contains 14 residues. The CDR3 protein is CASRTGTTIEKLFF. CDR3 DNA sequence: TGTGCCAGCAGAACCGGGACCACAATTGAAAAACTGTTTTTT. Drawing the rest from reference TRBV28 and TRBJ1-4, the complete variable domain is DVKVTQSSRYLVKRTGEKVFLECVQDMDHENMFWYRQDPGLGLRLIYFSYDVKMKEKGDIPEGYSVSREKKERFSLILESASTNQTSMYLCASRTGTTIEKLFFGSGTQLSVL.

The rearrangement uses TRBV5-6 and TRBJ1-2, with D uncertain. Trimming took off 4 bases at V and 0 bases at J, with 7 bases between the two ends. Germline values: CDR1 SGHDT, CDR2 YYEEEE. The CDR3 totals 13 residues. The CDR3 is CASSPITNYGYTF. The DNA of the CDR3 is TGTGCCAGCAGCCCAATTACTAACTATGGCTACACCTTC.

V gene TRBV28 combines with J gene TRBJ2-7, with a weak D call TRBD1 (5 bases). This CDR3 has 15 residues. V gave up 3 bases and J gave up 3 bases, with 15 bases separating them. Per germline, CDR1 MDHEN and CDR2 SYDVKM. The CDR3 nucleotides read TGTGCCAGCAGTTTTGACAGACCTAAGGGCTACGAGCAGTACTTC. Protein: CASSFDRPKGYEQYF.

This chain joins TRBV7-9 and TRBJ1-3, with D perhaps TRBD1 (5 bases). The CDR3 has 15 amino acids. CDR1 SEHNR and CDR2 FQNEAQ come from the germline V gene (reference sequence). V was pared by 5 bases and J by 2 bases, with 13 bases between. The chain's CDR3 is CASSQGETTGNTIYF. DNA of the CDR3: TGTGCCAGCAGCCAGGGAGAAACCACTGGAAACACCATATATTTT. The full variable domain, rest sourced from reference TRBV7-9 and TRBJ1-3, is DTGVSQNPRHKITKRGQNVTFRCDPISEHNRLYWYRQTLGQGPEFLTYFQNEAQLEKSRLLSDRFSAERPKGSFSTLEIQRTEQGDSAMYLCASSQGETTGNTIYFGEGSWLTVV.

The chain is built from TRBV19 and TRBJ2-1; 10 positions match TRBD2. This CDR3 spans 16 amino acids. Per the germline V gene, CDR1 is LNHDA and CDR2 is SQIVND (reference sequence). V gave up 8 bases and J gave up 6 bases; unmatched junction bases: 13. CDR3 in amino acids: CASGRLAGDLGNEQFF. The CDR3 region has the DNA TGTGCCAGTGGTAGGCTAGCGGGGGATCTGGGCAATGAGCAGTTCTTC. Variable domain in full (rest from reference TRBV19 and TRBJ2-1): DGGITQSPKYLFRKEGQNVTLSCEQNLNHDAMYWYRQDPGQGLRLIYYSQIVNDFQKGDIAEGYSVSREKKESFPLTVTSAQKNPTAFYLCASGRLAGDLGNEQFFGPGTRLTVL.

J is TRBJ2-1 and V is TRBV19; 14 positions agree with TRBD2. Germline V lookup: CDR1 LNHDA, CDR2 SQIVND (reference sequence). After removal of 5 bases from V and 3 bases from J, the junction contained 6 bases not matched to a gene. The CDR3 spans 17 residues. CDR3 sequence: CASSPQGLAGVYNEQFF. The CDR3 DNA is TGTGCCAGTAGTCCCCAGGGACTAGCGGGGGTCTACAATGAGCAGTTCTTC.

J is TRBJ1-5 and V is TRBV6-5; no clear D. The CDR3 length is 13 residues. Trimming removed 0 bases at V and 3 bases at J, with 3 bases between. Germline CDR1 MNHEY, CDR2 SVGAGI. The CDR3 spells CASSYSHNQPQHF. The CDR3 nucleotides are TGTGCCAGCAGTTACTCACACAATCAGCCCCAGCATTTT.

The rearrangement uses TRBV6-5 and TRBJ1-1; TRBD1 aligns across 8 bases. This CDR3 contains 14 residues. V lost 4 bases, J lost 5 bases, and 6 bases stayed unmatched. Germline CDR1 reads MNHEY; CDR2 reads SVGAGI. The CDR3 DNA reads TGTGCCAGCAGTTTCCAGGGGGCCGGAACTGAAGCTTTCTTT. As protein: CASSFQGAGTEAFF.

J is TRBJ2-7 and V is TRBV5-1, with TRBD2 as a possible D gene (6 bases). Trimming removed 2 bases at V and 0 bases at J, with 9 bases between. Germline assignment: CDR1 SGHRS and CDR2 YFSETQ. The length of the CDR3 is 14 residues. CDR3 DNA sequence: TGCGCCAGCAGCTTATCGGGGGTCTCCTACGAGCAGTACTTC. The encoded protein is CASSLSGVSYEQYF.

The chain is built from TRBV18 and TRBJ2-1; D may be TRBD1 or TRBD2 (5 bases each). The CDR3 has 14 amino acids. CDR1 is KGHSH and CDR2 is LQKENI in the germline V gene. The V end was cut by 2 bases, the J end by 4 bases, with 9 bases between. The CDR3 spells CASSPAGTYNEQFF. For the CDR3, the DNA is TGTGCCAGCTCACCAGCCGGGACGTACAATGAGCAGTTCTTC.

V and J are TRBV4-1 and TRBJ2-1; 11 nucleotides line up with TRBD2. In germline, CDR1 is MGHRA, CDR2 YSYEKL. The V and J ends lost 3 bases and 5 bases, in that order; junction bases with no gene match: 9. The length of the CDR3 is 17 residues. The CDR3, as DNA: TGCGCCAGCAGCCAGATCCCTAGCGGGGGGCCAGACAATGAGCAGTTCTTC. Translation gives CASSQIPSGGPDNEQFF.

This chain connects TRBV27 to TRBJ2-2, with unresolved D. The V and J ends lost 10 bases and 1 base respectively, with 13 bases between them. From germline, CDR1 is MNHEY and CDR2 SMNVEV (reference sequence). CDR3 length: 14 residues. The CDR3 sequence is CATRRLENTGELFF. Written as DNA, the CDR3 is TGTGCCACCCGTCGACTGGAGAACACCGGGGAGCTGTTTTTT.

This clone came up a few times. The rearrangement uses TRBV19 and TRBJ1-1; tentative D call: TRBD1 (5 bases). V lost 7 bases and J lost 6, with 15 bases in between. The length of the CDR3 is 13 residues. CDR1 and CDR2 (germline): LNHDA, SQIVND (reference sequence). The DNA of the CDR3 is TGTGCCAGTATTCCAAGGGGAGCTGCTGAAGCTTTCTTT. Amino acid sequence: CASIPRGAAEAFF.

The chain recombines TRBV28 with TRBJ1-2; unclear D gene. This CDR3 spans 15 amino acids. V dropped 4 bases and J dropped 4 bases, with 16 bases sitting between them. CDR1 is MDHEN and CDR2 is SYDVKM in the germline V gene. In DNA, the CDR3 is TGTGCCAGCAGTTCTCCGCCCCGGGAAGGCTATGGCTACACCTTC. It encodes CASSSPPREGYGYTF.

The V gene is TRBV18, the J gene TRBJ1-3, with TRBD1 as a possible D gene (5 bases). Germline loops: CDR1 KGHSH, CDR2 LQKENI. This CDR3 is built from 15 residues. The germline V and J ends were trimmed by 5 bases and 1 base, with 12 bases remaining between them. CDR3 in DNA: TGTGCCAGCTCAAGCGTTGGGGGATCTGGAAACACCATATATTTT. Translation gives CASSSVGGSGNTIYF.

V gene TRBV19 combines with J gene TRBJ2-3; TRBD2 agrees at 8 bases. Germline assignment: CDR1 LNHDA and CDR2 SQIVND (reference sequence). The ends lost 1 base at V and 5 bases at J; junction bases unmatched: 2. This CDR3 is 14 amino acids long. This CDR3 reads CASSIGLAGDTQYF. CDR3 nucleotides: TGTGCCAGTAGTATAGGGCTAGCGGGAGATACGCAGTATTTT.

J is TRBJ1-1 and V is TRBV11-2; maybe TRBD1 (6 bases). The CDR3 has 17 amino acids. V lost 5 bases and J 0 bases, leaving 19 bases between the germline ends. Germline CDR1 SGHAT, CDR2 FQNNGV. CDR3 sequence: CASSTPEGVKMNTEAFF. CDR3 bases: TGTGCCAGCAGCACCCCCGAGGGGGTGAAAATGAACACTGAAGCTTTCTTT.

As concerns this clone: The junction shows a germline mismatch at one end, possibly a read error. The rearrangement uses TRBV6-4 and TRBJ2-1; 10 nucleotides agree with TRBD2. Germline CDR1 and CDR2: MRHNA and SNTAGT. The CDR3 spans 16 residues. For the CDR3, the DNA is TGTGCCAGCAGTCGCCGGAGGACTAGCGGCTACGATGAGCAGTTCTTC. As protein: CASSRRRTSGYDEQFF.